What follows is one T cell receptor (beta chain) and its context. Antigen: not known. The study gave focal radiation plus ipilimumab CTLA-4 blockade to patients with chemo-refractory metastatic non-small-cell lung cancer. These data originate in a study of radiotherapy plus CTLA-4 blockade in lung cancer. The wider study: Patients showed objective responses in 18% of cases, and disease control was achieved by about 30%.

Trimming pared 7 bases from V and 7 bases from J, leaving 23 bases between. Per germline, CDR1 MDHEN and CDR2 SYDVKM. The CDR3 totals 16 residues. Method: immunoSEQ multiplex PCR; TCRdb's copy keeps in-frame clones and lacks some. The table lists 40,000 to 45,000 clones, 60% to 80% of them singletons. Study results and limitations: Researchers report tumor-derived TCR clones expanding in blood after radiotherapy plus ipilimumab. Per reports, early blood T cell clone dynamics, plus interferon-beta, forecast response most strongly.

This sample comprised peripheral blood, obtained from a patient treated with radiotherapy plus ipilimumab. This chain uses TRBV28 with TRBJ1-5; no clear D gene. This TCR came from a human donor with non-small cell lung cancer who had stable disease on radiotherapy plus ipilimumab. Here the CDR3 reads CASTPVKWASGQPQHF. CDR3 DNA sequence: TGTGCCAGCACTCCCGTGAAGTGGGCTTCTGGACAGCCCCAGCATTTT. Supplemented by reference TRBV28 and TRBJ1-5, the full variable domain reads DVKVTQSSRYLVKRTGEKVFLECVQDMDHENMFWYRQDPGLGLRLIYFSYDVKMKEKGDIPEGYSVSREKKERFSLILESASTNQTSMYLCASTPVKWASGQPQHFGDGTRLSIL.